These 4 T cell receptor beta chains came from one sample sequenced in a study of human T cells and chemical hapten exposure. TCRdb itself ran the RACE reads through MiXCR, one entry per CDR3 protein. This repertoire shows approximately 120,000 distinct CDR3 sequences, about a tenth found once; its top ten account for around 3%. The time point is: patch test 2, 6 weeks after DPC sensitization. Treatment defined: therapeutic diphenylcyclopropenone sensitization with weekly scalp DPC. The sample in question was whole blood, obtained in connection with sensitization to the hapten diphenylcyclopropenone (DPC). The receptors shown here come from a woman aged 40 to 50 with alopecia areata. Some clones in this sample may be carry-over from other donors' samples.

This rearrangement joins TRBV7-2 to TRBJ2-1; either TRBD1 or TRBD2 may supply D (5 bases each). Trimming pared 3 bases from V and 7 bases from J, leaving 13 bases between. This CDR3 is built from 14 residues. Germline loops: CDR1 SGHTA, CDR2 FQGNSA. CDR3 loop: CASSFLGVDNEQFF. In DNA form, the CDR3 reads TGTGCCAGCAGCTTTTTGGGGGTAGATAATGAGCAGTTCTTC.

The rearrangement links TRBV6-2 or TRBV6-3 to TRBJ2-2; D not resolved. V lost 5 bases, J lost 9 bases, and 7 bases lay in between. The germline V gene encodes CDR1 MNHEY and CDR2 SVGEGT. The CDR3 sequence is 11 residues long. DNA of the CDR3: TGTGCCAGCAGTCGATTCCGGGAGCTGTTTTTT. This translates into CASSRFRELFF.

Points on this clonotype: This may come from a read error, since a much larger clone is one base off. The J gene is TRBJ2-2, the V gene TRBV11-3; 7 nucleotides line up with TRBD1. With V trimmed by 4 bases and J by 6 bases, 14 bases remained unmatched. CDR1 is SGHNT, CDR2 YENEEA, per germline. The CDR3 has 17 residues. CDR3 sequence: CASSSETGRDSAGELFF. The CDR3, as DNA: TGTGCCAGCAGCTCCGAGACAGGGCGCGATTCTGCCGGGGAGCTGTTTTTT.

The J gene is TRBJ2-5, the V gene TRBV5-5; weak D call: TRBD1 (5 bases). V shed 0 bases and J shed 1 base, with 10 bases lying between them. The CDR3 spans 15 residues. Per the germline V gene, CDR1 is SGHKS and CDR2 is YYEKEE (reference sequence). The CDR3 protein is CASSLGGSPQETQYF. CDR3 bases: TGTGCCAGCAGCTTGGGGGGCTCCCCCCAAGAGACCCAGTACTTC. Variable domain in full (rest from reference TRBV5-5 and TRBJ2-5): DAGVTQSPTHLIKTRGQQVTLRCSPISGHKSVSWYQQVLGQGPQFIFQYYEKEERGRGNFPDRFSARQFPNYSSELNVNALLLGDSALYLCASSLGGSPQETQYFGPGTRLLVL.